This T cell receptor (beta chain) was obtained from a study of cytomegalovirus exposure and HLA in healthy donors. General study results and limits: Researchers reportedly found TCR beta sequences accurately predicted most subjects' HLA-A and HLA-B alleles.

A note on this clone: The antigen remains undetermined.

V shed 0 bases and J 5 bases; nucleotides not matched to a gene: 7. The CDR3 extends over 16 amino acids. Germline CDR1 is MNHEY and CDR2 is SVGAGI. PCR used 60 Vbeta primers and 13 Jbeta primers. Some clones are missing from TCRdb's copy, which holds only in-frame ones; the method was immunoSEQ multiplex PCR. The sample yields roughly 150,000 clones, 75% to 90% seen once. This TCR came from a male donor in good health and CMV-seronegative. Material: PBMCs. The chain employs TRBV6-5 and TRBJ2-1; TRBD2 agrees at 7 bases. This chain's CDR3 is CASSYSRGGGNNEQFF. In DNA, the CDR3 is TGTGCCAGCAGTTACTCCCGTGGGGGGGGTAACAATGAGCAGTTCTTC.